Below, 5 T cell receptor beta chains from the same sample are listed, as sequenced in a study of blood T cell repertoires in COVID-19. Data came from immunoSEQ multiplex PCR; TCRdb stores just in-frame clones and leaves some out. The data show around 190,000 clones, approximately 80% seen once. The sample was peripheral blood. The receptors shown here come from a human donor in a cohort sampled during active COVID-19.

The V and J genes are TRBV5-6 and TRBJ1-1; 9 bases line up with TRBD1. J gave up 7 bases and V 4 bases, and 8 bases lay outside the gene matches. CDR3 length equals 14 residues. Germline CDR1 is SGHDT and CDR2 is YYEEEE. For the CDR3, the DNA is TGTGCCAGCAGCAGTTACAGGGGGCGCGTTGAAGCTTTCTTT. The encoded protein is CASSSYRGRVEAFF.

This chain connects TRBV5-1 to TRBJ2-2; 10 bases line up with TRBD2. V gave up 4 bases and J gave up 3 bases; unmatched junction bases: 6. CDR3 size: 16 residues. CDR1 and CDR2 (germline): SGHRS, YFSETQ. The DNA of the CDR3 is TGCGCCAGCAGCGGCCCGAGCGGGGGGGACACCGGGGAGCTGTTTTTT. This codes for CASSGPSGGDTGELFF.

The V and J genes are TRBV13 and TRBJ1-2; TRBD1 matches 12 bases. Germline CDR1 reads PRHDT; CDR2 reads FYEKMQ (reference sequence). J lost 6 bases, V lost 5 bases, and 13 bases had no gene match. This CDR3 has 17 amino acids. The CDR3 sequence: CASSPYSSGQGAHGYTF. Here the CDR3 DNA reads TGTGCCAGCAGCCCGTACTCGTCGGGACAGGGGGCGCATGGCTACACCTTC.

The chain recombines TRBV7-9 with TRBJ1-2; maybe TRBD1 (5 bases). This CDR3 region has 14 residues. Trimming took 3 bases from V and 2 from J, leaving 10 bases between them. Germline V lookup: CDR1 SEHNR, CDR2 FQNEAQ (reference sequence). This CDR3 reads CASSLVGGNYGYTF. CDR3 bases: TGTGCCAGCAGCTTGGTGGGGGGGAACTATGGCTACACCTTC.

CDR3: CASSSGQGVGEKLFF. The CDR3, as DNA: TGTGCCAGTTCCTCCGGACAGGGGGTAGGTGAAAAACTGTTTTTT. This chain joins TRBV19 and TRBJ1-4; TRBD1 matches 10 bases. Germline V gene sequence: CDR1 LNHDA, CDR2 SQIVND (reference sequence). The trim removed 8 bases at V and 7 bases at J, leaving 10 bases unmatched. The CDR3 is 15 residues long. Full variable domain (rest looked up from reference TRBV19 and TRBJ1-4): DGGITQSPKYLFRKEGQNVTLSCEQNLNHDAMYWYRQDPGQGLRLIYYSQIVNDFQKGDIAEGYSVSREKKESFPLTVTSAQKNPTAFYLCASSSGQGVGEKLFFGSGTQLSVL.